The 16 T cell receptor beta chains reported below all come from one sample, sequenced in a study of tumor and adjacent non-tumor tissue in lung cancer. The library came from three nested PCR rounds adapted from ARM-PCR protocols. TCRdb ran MiXCR on the multiplex PCR reads and lists one entry per CDR3 protein. The sample includes 40,000 or so distinct CDR3 sequences, 60% of them seen just once. No cell sorting was done before RNA was extracted from the tissue. The normal lung tissue was taken more than 3 cm from the tumor edge. Material: distant non-tumor lung tissue. The receptors were sampled from a man aged 50 to 59 with non-small cell lung cancer.

A note on this clonotype: Germline is not matched at one junction end, which may reflect a read error. This sequence joins TRBV20-1 and TRBJ2-7; TRBD2 might be the D (7 bases). The CDR3 spans 17 residues. Germline loops: CDR1 DFQATT, CDR2 SNEGSKA (reference sequence). As DNA, the CDR3 is TGCAGTGCTAGCGGGCAGGGGACTAACGGGAGTTCGCGGGAGCAATACTTC. This sequence encodes CSASGQGTNGSSREQYF.

The chain combines TRBV28 with TRBJ2-7, with 8 nucleotides matching TRBD2. The J segment lost 5 bases and the V segment lost 5 bases, leaving 8 bases of the junction unmatched. Germline values: CDR1 MDHEN, CDR2 SYDVKM. The CDR3 spans 14 residues. CDR3 residues: CASSPGTSLHEQYF. CDR3 in DNA: TGTGCCAGCAGTCCCGGGACTAGTCTTCACGAGCAGTACTTC.

Notes on this clonotype: The conserved final phenylalanine or tryptophan is absent from the CDR3, which likely points to a read error. The rearrangement joins TRBV12-3 or TRBV12-4 to TRBJ1-6; TRBD1 matches 9 bases. The CDR3 has 14 residues. The CDR3 DNA follows: TGTATCAGCAGTTCGGGACAGGGCCATTCACCCCTCCACTCT. Translated: CISSSGQGHSPLHS.

Regarding this clonotype: At one of its ends the junction is not consistent with the germline gene, which may arise from a read error. The J gene is TRBJ2-4, the V gene TRBV6-5; 8 bases fit TRBD1. The CDR3 has 16 amino acids. The germline CDR1 and CDR2 sequences are MNHEY and SVGAGI. The CDR3 spells CASSYSGTGVKNIQNF. The CDR3 DNA is TGTGCCAGCAGTTATTCCGGGACAGGAGTCAAAAACATTCAGAACTTC.

Note on this clonotype: A read error is possible here, since a much larger clone lies one base away. Here the CDR3 reads CASGPFMLSPRYTF. CDR3 DNA sequence: TGTGCCAGCGGCCCGTTCATGCTCAGCCCAAGATACACCTTC. The chain employs TRBV11-2 and TRBJ1-2; D remains unclear. The CDR3 sequence is 14 residues long. Between the trimmed V and J ends, which lost 8 bases and 11 bases, there was a span of 24 bases. Germline V gene sequence: CDR1 SGHAT, CDR2 FQNNGV.

A note on this clonotype: Just one base apart from a much larger clone, this may be a read error. V gene TRBV4-1 combines with J gene TRBJ1-2; D remains ambiguous. Germline CDR1 and CDR2: MGHRA and YSYEKL. The CDR3 has 16 residues. Here the CDR3 DNA reads TGCGCCAGCAGCCAAGATCCAGAAGGAAGGAACTATGGCTACGCCTTC. It encodes CASSQDPEGRNYGYAF.

Regarding this clonotype: It is likely a read error, because the conserved phenylalanine at the end of the CDR3 is missing. The chain couples TRBV11-1 to TRBJ2-2; D uncertain. V gave up 6 bases and J gave up 6 bases, with 14 bases separating them. The CDR3 has 14 residues. The germline V gene has CDR1 SGHAT and CDR2 FQDESV (reference sequence). The CDR3 loop reads CASSYQRRPGELFC. CDR3 coding DNA: TGTGCCAGCAGTTATCAGCGTCGGCCCGGGGAGCTGTTTTGT.

Concerning this clonotype: A read error is possible here, since a much larger clone lies one base away. The gene calls are TRBV4-1 and TRBJ1-5; no clear D gene. The germline V gene encodes CDR1 MGHRA and CDR2 YSYEKL. This CDR3 is 13 amino acids long. The CDR3 nucleotides read TGCGCCAGCGGCCAAGATCTCCCTCAGCCCCAGCATTTT. It yields the protein CASGQDLPQPQHF.

To note about this clonotype: Relative to the germline gene, one junction end is altered; a read error may explain this. V and J are TRBV6-5 and TRBJ2-5, with unresolved D. The CDR3 extends over 12 amino acids. CDR1 is MNHEY and CDR2 is SVGAGI in the germline V gene. The CDR3, as DNA: TGTGCCAGTCGGAACTCGCAAGAGATCCAGTACTTC. Residues: CASRNSQEIQYF.

Worth noting for this clonotype: One end of the junction does not line up with germline, which may come from a read error. The rearrangement uses TRBV6-1 and TRBJ2-1; 10 nucleotides match TRBD2. CDR1 and CDR2 (germline): MNHNS, SASEGT. The CDR3 is 15 residues long. The CDR3 coding sequence is TGTGCCAACATTGAGGGGACTAGCGCCTACAATGAGCAATTCTTC. This gives the protein CANIEGTSAYNEQFF.

Notes on this clonotype: This may come from a read error, since a much larger clone is one base off. The rearrangement uses TRBV20-1 and TRBJ2-1; 9 bases are shared with TRBD2. Per the germline V gene, CDR1 is DFQATT and CDR2 is SNEGSKA (reference sequence). CDR3 length: 13 residues. CDR3 sequence: CSALAGNRNGQFF. The CDR3 bases are TGCAGTGCCCTAGCGGGAAATAGGAATGGGCAGTTCTTC.

Note on this clonotype: With a much larger clone just one base away, this may be a read error. V is TRBV30 and J is TRBJ1-1; tentatively, D is TRBD1 (5 bases). There are 12 residues in the CDR3. Germline values: CDR1 GTSNPN, CDR2 SVGIG (reference sequence). The CDR3 nucleotides are TGTGTCTGGAGAAGGGGGAACACTGAAGCTTTCTTT. This translates into CVWRRGNTEAFF.

This clonotype was recorded a few times. V gene TRBV20-1 combines with J gene TRBJ2-3, with 8 bases lining up with TRBD2. With V trimmed by 6 bases and J by 2 bases, 16 bases remained unmatched. The CDR3 is made up of 17 amino acids. Germline loops: CDR1 DFQATT, CDR2 SNEGSKA (reference sequence). CDR3 sequence reads: CSANGNRGRYFTDTQYF. The DNA for the CDR3 is TGCAGTGCCAACGGGAATCGCGGGAGGTATTTCACAGATACGCAGTATTTT.

A note on this clonotype: At one boundary the junction diverges from the germline segment, which might be a read error. This rearrangement joins TRBV6-5 to TRBJ2-7; 10 bases fit TRBD1. This CDR3 comprises 18 residues. Germline values: CDR1 MNHEY, CDR2 SVGAGI. The CDR3 DNA is TGTCCCAGCAGTTACTCTGCTGGTACCGAGACAGGGGGCTACGGGCAGTACTTC. It encodes CPSSYSAGTETGGYGQYF.

With regard to this clonotype: Likely a read error: the CDR3 ends without its conserved phenylalanine or tryptophan. The V gene is TRBV7-9, the J gene TRBJ2-5; TRBD1 aligns across 7 bases. CDR3 length: 14 residues. Germline trimming cut 5 bases from V and 5 bases from J; bases unmatched to any gene: 8. The germline V gene encodes CDR1 SEHNR and CDR2 FQNEAQ (reference sequence). This chain's CDR3 is CASSPLGQHETQYL. Here the CDR3 DNA reads TGTGCCAGCAGCCCACTGGGACAGCATGAGACCCAGTACCTC.

Remarks on this clonotype: A clone one base away is much larger, so this may be a read error. This rearrangement joins TRBV6-5 to TRBJ2-2; D might be TRBD2 (6 bases). Germline V gene sequence: CDR1 MNHEY, CDR2 SVGAGI. This CDR3 comprises 14 residues. CDR3 amino acids: CANSYMAGTGELFF. CDR3 nucleotide sequence: TGTGCCAACAGTTACATGGCGGGAACCGGGGAGCTGTTTTTT.